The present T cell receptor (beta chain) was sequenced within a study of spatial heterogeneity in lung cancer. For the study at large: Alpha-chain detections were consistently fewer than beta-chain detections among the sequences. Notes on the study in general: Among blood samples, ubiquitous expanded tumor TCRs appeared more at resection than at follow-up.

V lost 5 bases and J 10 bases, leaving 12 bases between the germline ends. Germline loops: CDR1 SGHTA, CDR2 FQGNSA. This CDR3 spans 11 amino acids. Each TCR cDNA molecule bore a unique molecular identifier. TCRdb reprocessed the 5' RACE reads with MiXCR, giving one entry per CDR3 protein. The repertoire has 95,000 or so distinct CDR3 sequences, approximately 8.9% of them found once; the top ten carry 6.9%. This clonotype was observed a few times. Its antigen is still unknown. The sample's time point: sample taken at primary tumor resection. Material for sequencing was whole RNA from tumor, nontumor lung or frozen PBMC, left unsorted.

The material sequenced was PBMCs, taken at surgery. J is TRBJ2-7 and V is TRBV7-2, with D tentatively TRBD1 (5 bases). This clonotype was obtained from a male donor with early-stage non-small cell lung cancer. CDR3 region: CASSQGVLQYF. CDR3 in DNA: TGTGCCAGCAGCCAAGGGGTTTTACAGTACTTC.